The sequence of this T cell receptor beta chain was determined in a study of T cells in Graves' hyperthyroidism and ophthalmopathy. Newly diagnosed hyperthyroidism patients aged 18 to 65 years had disease lasting under 2 months. A sample of blood taken at first hyperthyroidism diagnosis preceded any ophthalmopathy symptoms. The authors took PBMCs from 8.5 to 10 ml fresh peripheral blood. Regarding the study as a whole: Most clonotypes that expanded in the thyroid above 0.001 also showed up in blood.

Worth noting for this clonotype: Its target is not known.

V gave up 6 bases and J gave up 3 bases; unmatched junction bases: 12. This CDR3 spans 18 amino acids. Amplification yielded TCR beta CDR3 regions, with RNA transcripts as the source. The HTBI set primed first-round TCR CDR3 RT-PCR. TCRdb independently ran MiXCR on the multiplex PCR reads; one entry per CDR3 protein. The sample lists about 400,000 distinct CDR3 sequences; 15% to 18% were seen once. Material for sequencing was blood. This TCR was recovered from a woman aged 18-30 years with Graves' hyperthyroidism that later progressed to Graves' ophthalmopathy. V is TRBV12-3 or TRBV12-4 and J is TRBJ1-4; 11 bases are a match to TRBD1. In nucleotides, the CDR3 is TGTGCCAGCAGCCCCCCGGGACAGGGGGGAACCTCTAATGAAAAACTGTTTTTT. The encoded protein is CASSPPGQGGTSNEKLFF.